A single sample gave rise to the 26 T cell receptor beta chains below, sequenced in a study of immune characteristics of hereditary and idiopathic chronic pancreatitis. Patients having total pancreatectomy with islet autotransplantation provided the chronic pancreatitis pancreas tissue. Sequenced by immunoSEQ multiplex PCR; TCRdb stores in-frame clones only, minus some. The sample records 11,000 to 15,000 clones, over 70% being singletons. The sample consisted of pancreas tissue with hereditary chronic pancreatitis. These receptors were collected from a human donor with chronic pancreatitis.

The V call is TRBV12-1, the J call TRBJ1-5. TRBV12-1 is shown as a pseudogene. This CDR3 is built from 15 residues. Here the CDR3 reads CASSSPPGFNQPQHF. The DNA for the CDR3 is TGTGCCAGCAGCTCTCCCCCTGGGTTTAATCAGCCCCAGCATTTT.

The count of this clone is one. The chain is built from TRBV20-1 and TRBJ1-2; TRBD1 might be the D (6 bases). Germline CDR1 DFQATT, CDR2 SNEGSKA (reference sequence). The V and J ends lost 3 bases and 0 bases respectively, with 11 bases between them. There are 14 residues in the CDR3. The CDR3 DNA follows: TGCAGTGCTAGTAGGGGGGCAGCTAACTATGGCTACACCTTC. Its translation is CSASRGAANYGYTF.

This clone is a singleton in its sample. The rearrangement uses TRBV2 and TRBJ2-1; D not certain. With 2 bases removed from V and 6 bases from J, the gap between germline ends came to 11 bases. This CDR3 has 14 amino acids. Looked up from germline, CDR1 is SNHLY and CDR2 is FYNNEI. The CDR3 is CASSEPLRSNEQFF. The CDR3 DNA reads TGTGCCAGCAGTGAACCACTCCGGTCCAATGAGCAGTTCTTC.

The CDR3 loop reads CASSGHSGANVLTF. CDR3 coding DNA: TGTGCCAGCAGCGGACACTCTGGGGCCAACGTCCTGACTTTC. The chain carries TRBV7-2 and TRBJ2-6, with D maybe TRBD1 (5 bases). Germline CDR1 is SGHTA and CDR2 is FQGNSA. With 5 bases removed from V and 0 bases from J, the gap between germline ends came to 5 bases. The CDR3 consists of 14 residues.

On this clone itself: Relative to the germline gene, one junction end is altered; a read error may explain this. The chain recombines TRBV7-9 with TRBJ2-1; D not certain. The CDR3 has 11 residues. CDR1 and CDR2 (germline): SEHNR, FQNEAQ (reference sequence). DNA of the CDR3: TGTGCCAGCAGCTTAGGACCGTTTAGGATCTTC. Translated, it gives CASSLGPFRIF.

The chain uses TRBV29-1 and TRBJ1-1; the match to TRBD1 covers 7 bases. The CDR3 loop spans 13 amino acids. Germline CDR1 SQVTM, CDR2 ANQGSEA. V trimming: 5 bases; J trimming: 6 bases; junction bases outside the gene matches: 9. The CDR3 here is CSVCRDSGAEAFF. DNA of the CDR3: TGCAGCGTTTGCCGGGACAGCGGGGCTGAAGCTTTCTTT.

The chain combines TRBV6-5 with TRBJ2-7; 11 bases line up with TRBD1. Germline assignment: CDR1 MNHEY and CDR2 SVGAGI. V gave up 2 bases and J gave up 5 bases; unmatched junction bases: 8. The CDR3 is made up of 16 amino acids. CDR3 in amino acids: CASSYDSGTGGNEQYF. In DNA, the CDR3 is TGTGCCAGCAGTTACGACTCCGGGACAGGGGGGAACGAGCAGTACTTC.

The V call is TRBV5-6, the J call TRBJ1-6; the match to TRBD1 covers 10 bases. Germline V gives CDR1 SGHDT, CDR2 YYEEEE. The CDR3 spans 16 residues. J gave up 9 bases and V 3 bases, and 9 bases lay outside the gene matches. The CDR3 loop reads CASSWGTGALGSPLHF. The CDR3 DNA reads TGTGCCAGCAGCTGGGGGACAGGGGCGCTCGGTTCACCCCTCCACTTT.

The rearrangement uses TRBV4-2 and TRBJ2-3; TRBD2 might be the D (5 bases). Germline CDR1 is LGHNA and CDR2 is YNFKEQ. The CDR3 runs to 15 residues. Trimming removed 1 base at V and 2 bases at J, with 10 bases between. CDR3 in amino acids: CASSQGSDVTDTQYF. CDR3 nucleotide sequence: TGTGCCAGCAGCCAAGGTAGCGACGTCACAGATACGCAGTATTTT.

CDR3 bases: TGTGCCAGCAGCCAAGTCGGAGCCCTGAACACCGGGGAGCTGTTTTTT. Amino acids: CASSQVGALNTGELFF. The V call is TRBV14, the J call TRBJ2-2; D gene uncertain. V lost 1 base to trimming and J lost 1 base, with 10 bases between them. From germline, CDR1 is SGHDN and CDR2 FVKESK. This CDR3 spans 16 amino acids. The full variable domain, its missing parts supplied by reference TRBV14 and TRBJ2-2, is EAGVTQFPSHSVIEKGQTVTLRCDPISGHDNLYWYRRVMGKEIKFLLHFVKESKQDESGMPNNRFLAERTGGTYSTLKVQPAELEDSGVYFCASSQVGALNTGELFFGEGSRLTVL.

This sequence joins TRBV20-1 and TRBJ1-1; D remains ambiguous. V lost 1 base to trimming and J lost 11 bases, with 8 bases between them. There are 10 residues in the CDR3. Per germline, CDR1 DFQATT and CDR2 SNEGSKA (reference sequence). The CDR3: CSARGGRAFF. CDR3 in DNA: TGCAGTGCTAGAGGGGGTCGGGCTTTCTTT.

DNA of the CDR3: TGTGCCAGCAGCTCGACAGGGGGCGCGAAGTCACCCCTCCACTTT. Encoded protein: CASSSTGGAKSPLHF. V gene TRBV7-3 combines with J gene TRBJ1-6; 10 positions agree with TRBD1. This CDR3 is 15 amino acids long. In germline, CDR1 is SGHTA, CDR2 FQGTGA. V was clipped by 4 bases and J by 10 bases; unmatched bases: 7.

The V gene is TRBV6-4, the J gene TRBJ2-2; no reliable D call. Between the trimmed V and J ends, which lost 5 bases and 5 bases, there was a span of 12 bases. Germline V gene data show CDR1 as MRHNA and CDR2 as SNTAGT. There are 14 residues in the CDR3. The CDR3 region is CASSPSPGTGELFF. The CDR3 DNA reads TGTGCCAGCAGTCCCAGCCCCGGTACCGGGGAGCTGTTTTTT.

The chain carries TRBV4-1 and TRBJ2-1; TRBD2 matches 12 bases. The CDR3 length is 18 residues. CDR1 and CDR2 from the germline V gene are MGHRA and YSYEKL. Trimming took 1 base from V and 7 from J; bases not matched to a gene: 11. The CDR3 reads CASSQAPSGRAMGNEQFF. The CDR3 coding sequence is TGCGCCAGCAGCCAAGCGCCTAGCGGGAGGGCGATGGGAAATGAGCAGTTCTTC.

This clone was counted between two and nine times. Other DNA variants within this sample encode the same CDR3. The gene calls are TRBV3-1 (or the pseudogene TRBV3-2) and TRBJ1-5; D is possibly TRBD1 (6 bases). The CDR3 covers 16 residues. Germline V gene data show CDR1 as LGHDT and CDR2 as YNNKEL (reference sequence). V shed 1 base and J shed 6 bases, with 16 bases lying between them. DNA for the CDR3: TGTGCCAGCAGCCAAGGGGGTCTGAGGGGGAGTCAGCCCCAGCATTTT. Protein: CASSQGGLRGSQPQHF.

The CDR3 coding sequence is TGTGCCAGCAGCTCGGGACCGAGCACAGATACGCAGTATTTT. Amino acids: CASSSGPSTDTQYF. This chain connects TRBV7-3 to TRBJ2-3, with D tentatively TRBD1 or TRBD2 (5 bases each). Trimming removed 4 bases from V and 0 bases from J, with 8 bases in between. Germline lookup yields CDR1 SGHTA and CDR2 FQGTGA. The CDR3 is 14 amino acids.

The rearrangement links TRBV28 to TRBJ2-7; the D gene is possibly TRBD2 (6 bases). V was shortened by 9 bases and J by 2 bases, with 14 bases between the two germline ends. This CDR3 is built from 13 residues. The germline CDR1 and CDR2 sequences are MDHEN and SYDVKM. The CDR3 spells CASSDSGPYEQYF. As DNA, the CDR3 is TGTGCCAGTTCGGATAGCGGCCCCTACGAGCAGTACTTC.

The chain is built from TRBV9 and TRBJ1-2; no definite D call. V was trimmed by 3 bases and J by 7 bases, leaving 22 bases between them. The CDR3 length is 16 residues. Germline values: CDR1 SGDLS, CDR2 YYNGEE. The CDR3 bases are TGTGCCAGCAGCGAAATCCCCGGAGGTGTTTCGGCTGGCTACACCTTC. Amino acid sequence: CASSEIPGGVSAGYTF.

In this sample, this clone turned up once. The rearrangement uses TRBV5-1 and TRBJ2-3; TRBD1 aligns across 8 bases. Germline V gene lookup returns CDR1 SGHRS and CDR2 YFSETQ. The J segment lost 3 bases and the V segment lost 7 bases, leaving 7 bases of the junction unmatched. The CDR3 covers 14 residues. CDR3 nucleotides: TGCGCCAGCCAGGATACAGGGGGGACAGATACGCAGTATTTT. The encoded protein is CASQDTGGTDTQYF.

The genes are TRBV4-1 and TRBJ2-7; 13 nucleotides align to TRBD2. Trimming cost V 3 bases and J 3 bases; bases outside gene matches: 8. From germline, CDR1 is MGHRA and CDR2 YSYEKL. The CDR3 sequence is 17 residues long. The CDR3 DNA is TGCGCCAGCAGCCAGGCGACTAGCGGGAGGCCCCACTACGAGCAGTACTTC. This gives the protein CASSQATSGRPHYEQYF.

The chain recombines TRBV27 with TRBJ2-5; the match to TRBD1 covers 10 bases. Trimming cost V 5 bases and J 2 bases; bases outside gene matches: 5. The CDR3 has 15 amino acids. The germline gives CDR1 MNHEY, CDR2 SMNVEV (reference sequence). The CDR3 reads CASSGGQGKQETQYF. CDR3 in DNA: TGTGCCAGCAGTGGGGGACAGGGGAAGCAAGAGACCCAGTACTTC.

The chain recombines TRBV15 with TRBJ2-6; D gene unclear. The CDR3 extends over 16 amino acids. V lost 5 bases to trimming and J lost 1 base, with 12 bases between them. CDR1 is LNHNV and CDR2 is YYDKDF in the germline V gene (reference sequence). The CDR3 reads CATSGTSGSGANVLTF. The DNA for the CDR3 is TGTGCCACCAGCGGAACTTCCGGGTCTGGGGCCAACGTCCTGACTTTC.

The J gene is TRBJ1-2, the V gene TRBV12-3 or TRBV12-4, with D tentatively TRBD1 (5 bases). The germline V and J ends were trimmed by 6 bases and 3 bases, with 11 bases remaining between them. CDR3 length: 13 residues. CDR3: CASRTGPDYGYTF. The CDR3 bases are TGTGCCAGCAGGACGGGGCCAGACTATGGCTACACCTTC.

The chain recombines TRBV7-6 with TRBJ1-1; 8 positions match TRBD1. The CDR3 is 14 residues long. The trim removed 5 bases at V and 7 bases at J, leaving 9 bases unmatched. Germline V gives CDR1 SGHVS, CDR2 FNYEAQ. The CDR3 bases are TGTGCCAGCAGCCCGGACAGGGTCCGTAGTGAAGCTTTCTTT. This translates into CASSPDRVRSEAFF.

This chain joins TRBV29-1 and TRBJ2-3; 9 bases are shared with TRBD1. The CDR3 contains 18 residues. V was clipped by 2 bases and J by 8 bases; unmatched bases: 20. Germline lookup yields CDR1 SQVTM and CDR2 ANQGSEA. The CDR3 DNA is TGCAGCGTTGAATCCCCGGGACAGGGTGCCAGGGGCTTAGGTACGCAGTATTTT. It yields the protein CSVESPGQGARGLGTQYF.

This chain connects TRBV2 to TRBJ2-5; D possibly corresponds to TRBD2 (7 bases). Germline V gives CDR1 SNHLY, CDR2 FYNNEI. Trimming removed 0 bases from V and 5 bases from J, with 13 bases in between. The CDR3 consists of 15 residues. As DNA, the CDR3 is TGTGCCAGCAGTGAAGCTTTAGGGGGGGGCGAGACCCAGTACTTC. Translation: CASSEALGGGETQYF.